This T cell receptor (beta chain) stems from a study of blood T cell repertoires in COVID-19. No more than 2 weeks before study entry, exposed participants had met a case of COVID-19. Profiled with immunoSEQ multiplex PCR; TCRdb holds only in-frame clones, not every one. There are approximately 220,000 clones in the sample; 83% occur only once, and approximately 4% lies in the top ten. Trimming cost V 4 bases and J 10 bases; bases outside gene matches: 14. The length of the CDR3 is 16 residues. Germline V gene sequence: CDR1 MNHEY, CDR2 SVGAGI. The material sequenced was PBMCs or T cells enriched from blood (not recorded which). The TCR originated in a woman between 40 and 50 years old who had been exposed to COVID-19. This chain links TRBV6-5 with TRBJ1-1, with 11 bases identical to TRBD1. CDR3 protein: CASSSPTRTGGFGAFF. The CDR3 DNA sequence: TGTGCCAGCAGTTCCCCAACCCGGACAGGGGGCTTCGGAGCTTTCTTT.